The sequence of this T cell receptor beta chain was determined in a study of blood T cell repertoires in COVID-19. Clones were read by immunoSEQ multiplex PCR, and TCRdb kept only the in-frame ones, dropping some. Here the sample spans roughly 300,000 clones, 85% to 90% being singletons. Trimming cost V 3 bases and J 0 bases; bases outside gene matches: 2. The CDR3 covers 16 residues. Germline assignment: CDR1 LNHNV and CDR2 YYDKDF (reference sequence). V and J are TRBV15 and TRBJ2-6; 7 nucleotides agree with TRBD2. Specimen: peripheral blood. This TCR was sampled from a woman aged 40 to 55 who had recovered from COVID-19. CDR3 coding DNA: TGTGCCACCAGCAGGGGGGGGATCTCTGGGGCCAACGTCCTGACTTTC. It specifies CATSRGGISGANVLTF.